This T cell receptor beta chain was sequenced in a study of technical replicates of blood from a few donors. Germline values: CDR1 LNHDA, CDR2 SQIVND (reference sequence). CDR3 length: 13 residues. The germline V and J ends were trimmed by 4 bases and 4 bases, with 9 bases remaining between them. Libraries were prepared by immunoSEQ multiplex PCR; TCRdb keeps only in-frame clonotypes and omits some of them. The sample comprises about 63,000 clones, around 87% of which are singletons, and about 5.1% rests with the top ten. The V gene is TRBV19, the J gene TRBJ2-3, with D perhaps matching TRBD1 (6 bases). This TCR came from a human donor in good health. Some clones in this sample may be carry-over from other donors' samples. Sequencing input: PBMCs. CDR3 bases: TGTGCCAGTAGTACAGGGGCTGCAGATACGCAGTATTTT. This codes for CASSTGAADTQYF.